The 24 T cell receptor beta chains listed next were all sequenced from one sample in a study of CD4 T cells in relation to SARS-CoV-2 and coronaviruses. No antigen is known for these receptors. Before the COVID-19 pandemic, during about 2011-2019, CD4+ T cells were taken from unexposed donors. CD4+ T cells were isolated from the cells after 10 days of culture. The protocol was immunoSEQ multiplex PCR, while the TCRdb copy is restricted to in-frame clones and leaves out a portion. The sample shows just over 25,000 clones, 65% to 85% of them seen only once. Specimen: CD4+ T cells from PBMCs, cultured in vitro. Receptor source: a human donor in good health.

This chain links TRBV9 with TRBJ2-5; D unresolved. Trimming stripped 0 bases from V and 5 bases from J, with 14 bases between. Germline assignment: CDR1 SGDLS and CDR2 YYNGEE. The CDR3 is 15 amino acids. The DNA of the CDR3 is TGTGCCAGCAGCGTAGATCACAGACCCGCCGAGACCCAGTACTTC. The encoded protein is CASSVDHRPAETQYF.

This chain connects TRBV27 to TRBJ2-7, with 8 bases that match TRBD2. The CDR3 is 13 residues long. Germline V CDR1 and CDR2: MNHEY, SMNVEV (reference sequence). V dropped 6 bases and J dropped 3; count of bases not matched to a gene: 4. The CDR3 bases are TGTGCCAGCAGAACTGGGACTAGCTACGAGCAGTACTTC. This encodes CASRTGTSYEQYF.

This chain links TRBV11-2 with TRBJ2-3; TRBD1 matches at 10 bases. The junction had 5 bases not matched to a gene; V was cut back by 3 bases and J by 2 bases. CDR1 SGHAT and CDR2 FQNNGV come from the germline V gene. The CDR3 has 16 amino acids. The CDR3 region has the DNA TGTGCCAGCAGCTTTAGAGGGACAGGGGACACAGATACGCAGTATTTT. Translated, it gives CASSFRGTGDTDTQYF. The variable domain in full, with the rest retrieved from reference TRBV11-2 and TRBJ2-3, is EAGVAQSPRYKIIEKRQSVAFWCNPISGHATLYWYQQILGQGPKLLIQFQNNGVVDDSQLPKDRFSAERLKGVDSTLKIQPAKLEDSAVYLCASSFRGTGDTDTQYFGPGTRLTVL.

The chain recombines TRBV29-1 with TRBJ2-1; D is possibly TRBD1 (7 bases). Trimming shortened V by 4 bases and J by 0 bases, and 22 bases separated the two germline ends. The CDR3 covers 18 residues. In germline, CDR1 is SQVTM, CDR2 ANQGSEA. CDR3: CSVGRWAGGIGSYNEQFF. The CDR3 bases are TGCAGCGTTGGGCGGTGGGCAGGGGGGATTGGCTCCTACAATGAGCAGTTCTTC.

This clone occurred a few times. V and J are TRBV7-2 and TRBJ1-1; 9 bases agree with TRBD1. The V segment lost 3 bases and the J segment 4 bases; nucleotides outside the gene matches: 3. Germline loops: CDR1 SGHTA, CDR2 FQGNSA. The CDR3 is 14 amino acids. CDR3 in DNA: TGTGCCAGCAGCTTTTCGACAGGGGGCACTGAAGCTTTCTTT. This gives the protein CASSFSTGGTEAFF.

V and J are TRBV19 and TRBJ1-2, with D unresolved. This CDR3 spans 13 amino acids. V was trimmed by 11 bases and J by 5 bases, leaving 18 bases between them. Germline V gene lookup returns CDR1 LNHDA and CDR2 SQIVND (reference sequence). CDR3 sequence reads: CAVETQQPYGYTF. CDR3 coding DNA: TGTGCCGTGGAGACCCAGCAGCCTTATGGCTACACCTTC. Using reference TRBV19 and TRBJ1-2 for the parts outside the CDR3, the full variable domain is DGGITQSPKYLFRKEGQNVTLSCEQNLNHDAMYWYRQDPGQGLRLIYYSQIVNDFQKGDIAEGYSVSREKKESFPLTVTSAQKNPTAFYLCAVETQQPYGYTFGSGTRLTVV.

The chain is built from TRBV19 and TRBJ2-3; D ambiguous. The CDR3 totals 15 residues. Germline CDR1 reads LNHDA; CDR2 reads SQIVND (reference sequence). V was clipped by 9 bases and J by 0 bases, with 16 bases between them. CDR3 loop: CASTDTDGSTDTQYF. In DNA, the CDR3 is TGTGCCAGCACCGATACCGACGGTAGCACAGATACGCAGTATTTT.

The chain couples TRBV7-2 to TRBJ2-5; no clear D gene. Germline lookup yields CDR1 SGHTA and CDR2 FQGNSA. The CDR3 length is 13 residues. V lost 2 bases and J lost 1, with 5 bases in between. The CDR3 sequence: CASSLYSQETQYF. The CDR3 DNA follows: TGTGCCAGCAGCTTATACAGCCAAGAGACCCAGTACTTC.

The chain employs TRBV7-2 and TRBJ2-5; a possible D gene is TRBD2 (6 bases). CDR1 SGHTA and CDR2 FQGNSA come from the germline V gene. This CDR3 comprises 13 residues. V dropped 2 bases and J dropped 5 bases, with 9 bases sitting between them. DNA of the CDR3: TGTGCCAGCAGCTTAAGCCGGGAGGAGACCCAGTACTTC. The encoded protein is CASSLSREETQYF. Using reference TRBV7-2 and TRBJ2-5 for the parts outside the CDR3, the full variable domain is GAGVSQSPSNKVTEKGKDVELRCDPISGHTALYWYRQSLGQGLEFLIYFQGNSAPDKSGLPSDRFSAERTGGSVSTLTIQRTQQEDSAVYLCASSLSREETQYFGPGTRLLVL.

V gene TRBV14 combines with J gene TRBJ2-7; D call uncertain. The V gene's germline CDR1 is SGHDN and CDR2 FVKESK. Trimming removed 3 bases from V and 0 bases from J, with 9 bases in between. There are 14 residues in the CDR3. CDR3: CASSHTQGSYEQYF. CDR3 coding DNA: TGTGCCAGCAGCCACACCCAAGGCTCCTACGAGCAGTACTTC.

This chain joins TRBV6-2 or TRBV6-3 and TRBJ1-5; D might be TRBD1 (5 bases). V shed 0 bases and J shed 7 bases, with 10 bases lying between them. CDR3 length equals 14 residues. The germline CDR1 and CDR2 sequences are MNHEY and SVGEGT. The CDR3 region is CASSYSGEGQPQHF. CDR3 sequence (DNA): TGTGCCAGCAGTTACTCGGGGGAAGGGCAGCCCCAGCATTTT.

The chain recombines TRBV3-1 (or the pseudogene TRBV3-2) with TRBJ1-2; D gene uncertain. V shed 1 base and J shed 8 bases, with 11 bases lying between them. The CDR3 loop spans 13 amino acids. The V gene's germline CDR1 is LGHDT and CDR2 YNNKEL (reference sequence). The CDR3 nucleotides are TGTGCCAGCAGCCAAGGGGCCGCGGGGGGCTACACCTTC. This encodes CASSQGAAGGYTF.

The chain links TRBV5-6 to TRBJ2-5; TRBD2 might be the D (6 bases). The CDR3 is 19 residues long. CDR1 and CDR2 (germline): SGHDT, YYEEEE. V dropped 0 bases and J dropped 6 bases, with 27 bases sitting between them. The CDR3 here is CASSLVADGRPIQYKTQYF. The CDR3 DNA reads TGTGCCAGCAGCTTGGTTGCCGACGGGAGACCAATCCAATATAAGACCCAGTACTTC.

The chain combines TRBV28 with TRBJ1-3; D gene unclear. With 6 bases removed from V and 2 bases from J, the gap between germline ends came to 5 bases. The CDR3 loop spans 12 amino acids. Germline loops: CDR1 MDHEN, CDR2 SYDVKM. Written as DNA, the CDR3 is TGTGCCAGCAGAGACCCTGGAAACACCATATATTTT. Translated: CASRDPGNTIYF. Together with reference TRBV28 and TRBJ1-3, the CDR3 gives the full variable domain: DVKVTQSSRYLVKRTGEKVFLECVQDMDHENMFWYRQDPGLGLRLIYFSYDVKMKEKGDIPEGYSVSREKKERFSLILESASTNQTSMYLCASRDPGNTIYFGEGSWLTVV.

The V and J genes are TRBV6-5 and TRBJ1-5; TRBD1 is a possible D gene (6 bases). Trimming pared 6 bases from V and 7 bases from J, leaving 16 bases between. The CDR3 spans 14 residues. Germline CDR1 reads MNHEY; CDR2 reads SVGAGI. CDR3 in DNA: TGTGCCAGCAGCCATAACAGGGACGGGCAGCCCCAGCATTTT. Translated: CASSHNRDGQPQHF.

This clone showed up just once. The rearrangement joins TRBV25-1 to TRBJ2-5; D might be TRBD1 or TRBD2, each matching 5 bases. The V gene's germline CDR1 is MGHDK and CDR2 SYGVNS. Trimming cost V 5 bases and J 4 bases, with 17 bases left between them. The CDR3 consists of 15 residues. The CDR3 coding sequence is TGTGCCAGCAGTCCCCCAGGGCGGGTGGGAGAGACCCAGTACTTC. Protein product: CASSPPGRVGETQYF.

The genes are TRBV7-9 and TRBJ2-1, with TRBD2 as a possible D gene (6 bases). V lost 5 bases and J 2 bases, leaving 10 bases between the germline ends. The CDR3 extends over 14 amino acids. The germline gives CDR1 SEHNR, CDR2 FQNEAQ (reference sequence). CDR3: CASSAGSPYNEQFF. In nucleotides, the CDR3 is TGTGCCAGCAGCGCCGGGAGTCCCTACAATGAGCAGTTCTTC. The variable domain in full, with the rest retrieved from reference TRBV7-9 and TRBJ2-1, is DTGVSQNPRHKITKRGQNVTFRCDPISEHNRLYWYRQTLGQGPEFLTYFQNEAQLEKSRLLSDRFSAERPKGSFSTLEIQRTEQGDSAMYLCASSAGSPYNEQFFGPGTRLTVL.

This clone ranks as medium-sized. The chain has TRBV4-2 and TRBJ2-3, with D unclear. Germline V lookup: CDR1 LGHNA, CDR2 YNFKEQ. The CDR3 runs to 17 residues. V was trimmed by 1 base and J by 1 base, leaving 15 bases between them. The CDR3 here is CASSQGYLADGTDTQYF. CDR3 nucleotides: TGTGCCAGCAGCCAAGGGTATTTGGCAGACGGCACAGATACGCAGTATTTT.

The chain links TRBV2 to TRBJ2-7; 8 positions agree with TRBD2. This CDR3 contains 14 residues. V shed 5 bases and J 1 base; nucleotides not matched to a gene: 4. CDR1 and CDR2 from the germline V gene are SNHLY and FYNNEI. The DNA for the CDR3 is TGTGCCAGCAGTTTCCGGGAGGGGTCCTACGAGCAGTACTTC. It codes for CASSFREGSYEQYF.

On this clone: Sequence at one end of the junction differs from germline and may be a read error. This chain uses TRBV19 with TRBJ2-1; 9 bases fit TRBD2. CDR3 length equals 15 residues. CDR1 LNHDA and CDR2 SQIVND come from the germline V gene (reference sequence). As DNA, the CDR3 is TGTGCCAGTAGGATAGCGGGGGAGACCTACAATGAGCAGTTCTTC. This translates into CASRIAGETYNEQFF.

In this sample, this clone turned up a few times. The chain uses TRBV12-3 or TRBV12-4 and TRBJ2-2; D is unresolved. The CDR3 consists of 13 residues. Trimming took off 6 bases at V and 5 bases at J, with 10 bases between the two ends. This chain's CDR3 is CASSPDLTGELFF. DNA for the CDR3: TGTGCCAGCAGCCCTGACTTGACCGGGGAGCTGTTTTTT.

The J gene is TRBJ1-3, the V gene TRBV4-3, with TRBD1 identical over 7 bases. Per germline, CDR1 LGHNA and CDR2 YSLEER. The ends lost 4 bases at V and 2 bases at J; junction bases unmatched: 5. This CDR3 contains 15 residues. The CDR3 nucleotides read TGCGCCAGCAGCCGCGGGACAGAGGCTGGAAACACCATATATTTT. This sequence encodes CASSRGTEAGNTIYF.

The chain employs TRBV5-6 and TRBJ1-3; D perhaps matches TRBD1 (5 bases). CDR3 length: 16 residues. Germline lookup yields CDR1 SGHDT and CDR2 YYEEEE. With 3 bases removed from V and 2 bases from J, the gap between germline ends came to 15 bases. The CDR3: CASSSLQGDAGNTIYF. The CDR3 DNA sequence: TGTGCCAGCAGCTCGCTCCAGGGCGATGCTGGAAACACCATATATTTT.

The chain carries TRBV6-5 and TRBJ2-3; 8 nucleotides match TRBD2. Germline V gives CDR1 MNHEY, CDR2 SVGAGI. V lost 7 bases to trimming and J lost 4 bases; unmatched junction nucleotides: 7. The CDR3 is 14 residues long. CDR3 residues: CASKPAGVSDTQYF. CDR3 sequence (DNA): TGTGCCAGCAAGCCAGCGGGAGTCTCAGATACGCAGTATTTT.